A single sample gave rise to the 5 T cell receptor beta chains below, sequenced in a study of cytomegalovirus exposure and HLA in healthy donors. The primer mix had 60 Vbeta and 13 Jbeta primers. Data came from immunoSEQ multiplex PCR; TCRdb stores just in-frame clones and leaves some out. The repertoire holds around 130,000 clones, with 70% to 75% as singletons. Sequencing was done on a sample of PBMCs. These receptors were collected from a woman between 40 and 55 years old in good health and CMV-seropositive.

This rearrangement joins TRBV6-5 to TRBJ2-2; the D is unclear. CDR3 length: 13 amino acids. Germline V gene data show CDR1 as MNHEY and CDR2 as SVGAGI. Trimming took 7 bases from V and 0 from J, leaving 6 bases between them. CDR3 region: CASMGANTGELFF. The DNA of the CDR3 is TGTGCCAGCATGGGCGCGAACACCGGGGAGCTGTTTTTT.

This clone was seen only a few times. The J gene is TRBJ2-7, the V gene TRBV11-2; 11 bases fit TRBD1. V was pared by 3 bases and J by 6 bases, with 7 bases of the junction left unmatched. This CDR3 comprises 15 residues. Germline CDR1 reads SGHAT; CDR2 reads FQNNGV. Here the CDR3 reads CASSFQGDRGGEQYF. The CDR3 region has the DNA TGTGCCAGCAGCTTTCAAGGGGACAGGGGGGGCGAGCAGTACTTC.

The chain combines TRBV5-5 with TRBJ2-1; D ambiguous. CDR1 is SGHKS, CDR2 YYEKEE, per germline (reference sequence). This CDR3 is 15 amino acids long. V lost 0 bases and J 7 bases, leaving 14 bases between the germline ends. The CDR3 reads CASSLANWRGNEQFF. The CDR3 DNA follows: TGTGCCAGCAGCTTGGCCAATTGGCGAGGTAATGAGCAGTTCTTC.

The chain recombines TRBV2 with TRBJ1-1; possibly TRBD1 for D (5 bases). The germline gives CDR1 SNHLY, CDR2 FYNNEI. V was trimmed by 3 bases and J by 7 bases, leaving 15 bases between them. This CDR3 is built from 14 residues. CDR3 protein: CASSEYQGVDEAFF. CDR3 bases: TGTGCCAGCAGTGAGTATCAGGGTGTCGATGAAGCTTTCTTT. The whole variable domain, filled in from reference TRBV2 and TRBJ1-1, reads EPEVTQTPSHQVTQMGQEVILRCVPISNHLYFYWYRQILGQKVEFLVSFYNNEISEKSEIFDDQFSVERPDGSNFTLKIRSTKLEDSAMYFCASSEYQGVDEAFFGQGTRLTVV.

The V gene is TRBV2, the J gene TRBJ2-2; 9 nucleotides line up with TRBD1. Germline loops: CDR1 SNHLY, CDR2 FYNNEI. Losses at the gene ends were 7 bases for V and 7 bases for J; bases not matched to a gene: 16. CDR3 length: 17 residues. The CDR3 bases are TGTGCCAGCATTGATCGCCTCGGGACAGGGTCTTTCGGGGAGCTGTTTTTT. As protein: CASIDRLGTGSFGELFF.